Presented here are 23 T cell receptor beta chains from one specimen sequenced in a study of vaccination effects on CD4 cells after COVID-19. Antigen-specific CD4+ T cell clonotypes were called by their expansion after viral peptide-pool culture in ViraFEST. Once cultured for approximately 10 days, the cells underwent separation to obtain CD4+ T cells. Participants got two doses of BNT162b2 or mRNA-1273 vaccine. The table came from immunoSEQ multiplex PCR; TCRdb's copy has only in-frame clones and leaves some out. The sample includes 13,000 to 15,000 clones, 75% seen only once; the top ten take around 23%. Antigens for these TCRs are unknown. The sequencing used CD4+ T cells from PBMCs cultured with HCoV-NL63 spike peptides, collected after COVID-19 vaccination. Every receptor here comes from a human donor who received a COVID-19 vaccine.

This chain uses TRBV9 with TRBJ1-2; TRBD1 might be the D (5 bases). This CDR3 has 15 residues. V lost 0 bases to trimming and J lost 8 bases, with 17 bases between them. The germline V gene encodes CDR1 SGDLS and CDR2 YYNGEE. Here the CDR3 DNA reads TGTGCCAGCAGCGTAGGACAGCCCATGCCTAAAGGCTACACCTTC. It is translated as CASSVGQPMPKGYTF.

The gene calls are TRBV24-1 and TRBJ2-3; possibly TRBD1 for D (5 bases). Trimming took 4 bases from V and 4 from J, leaving 14 bases between them. Germline CDR1 KGHDR, CDR2 SFDVKD. CDR3 length: 15 amino acids. CDR3 amino acids: CATSDPQDRSDTQYF. The DNA of the CDR3 is TGTGCCACCAGTGACCCCCAAGACAGATCAGATACGCAGTATTTT.

Points on this clone: The junction differs from germline at one of its ends, possibly a read error. V gene TRBV7-7 combines with J gene TRBJ2-1; tentatively, D is TRBD2 (5 bases). Germline CDR1 and CDR2: SSHAT and FNYEAQ (reference sequence). The CDR3 is made up of 15 amino acids. Here the CDR3 DNA reads TGTGCTAGCAGCTTAGCGTTCGGAGCCTACAATGAGCAGTTCTTC. This sequence encodes CASSLAFGAYNEQFF.

This chain connects TRBV6-2 or TRBV6-3 to TRBJ1-1; D not resolved. V shed 2 bases and J shed 6 bases, with 7 bases lying between them. CDR1 and CDR2 (germline): MNHEY, SVGEGT. The length of the CDR3 is 12 residues. The DNA of the CDR3 is TGTGCCAGCAGTTACGTGGGCGCTGAAGCTTTCTTT. It yields the protein CASSYVGAEAFF.

V and J are TRBV29-1 and TRBJ2-5; a possible D gene is TRBD1 (6 bases). Trimming took 4 bases from V and 2 from J, leaving 17 bases between them. The CDR3 sequence is 15 residues long. Germline V CDR1 and CDR2: SQVTM, ANQGSEA. CDR3 sequence reads: CSVGGIPGQQETQYF. Here the CDR3 DNA reads TGCAGCGTTGGAGGGATCCCGGGACAACAAGAGACCCAGTACTTC.

The chain carries TRBV7-2 and TRBJ1-1; 11 bases line up with TRBD1. Per the germline V gene, CDR1 is SGHTA and CDR2 is FQGNSA. The CDR3 is 17 residues long. V dropped 4 bases and J dropped 0; count of bases not matched to a gene: 7. In nucleotides, the CDR3 is TGTGCCAGCAGCTCCCGGACAGGGGGCCGCGTGAACACTGAAGCTTTCTTT. This sequence encodes CASSSRTGGRVNTEAFF.

This clone was picked up a small number of times. The chain carries TRBV6-1 and TRBJ1-2; D is perhaps TRBD1 (6 bases). V was clipped by 3 bases and J by 4 bases, with 9 bases between them. The CDR3 covers 13 residues. Per the germline V gene, CDR1 is MNHNS and CDR2 is SASEGT. The CDR3 coding sequence is TGTGCCAGCAGTGACGGGGGCGGCTATGGCTACACCTTC. Translating gives CASSDGGGYGYTF.

The V gene is TRBV11-2, the J gene TRBJ2-5; unclear D gene. Germline V gene lookup returns CDR1 SGHAT and CDR2 FQNNGV. The germline V and J ends were trimmed by 2 bases and 3 bases, with 10 bases remaining between them. The length of the CDR3 is 14 residues. DNA of the CDR3: TGTGCCAGCAGCTTATCGTTGGGGAAAGAGACCCAGTACTTC. This gives the protein CASSLSLGKETQYF.

This clone was counted a single time. The rearrangement uses TRBV6-5 and TRBJ2-5, with D maybe TRBD1 (6 bases). Trimming stripped 6 bases from V and 2 bases from J, with 10 bases between. The CDR3 totals 13 residues. CDR1 is MNHEY, CDR2 SVGAGI, per germline. Here the CDR3 DNA reads TGTGCCAGCAGCTTCGGACAGCAAGAGACCCAGTACTTC. Protein sequence: CASSFGQQETQYF.

The J gene is TRBJ2-3, the V gene TRBV7-3, with 9 bases identical to TRBD2. CDR1 is SGHTA, CDR2 FQGTGA, per germline. The ends lost 6 bases at V and 7 bases at J; junction bases unmatched: 11. The CDR3 spans 15 residues. The CDR3 is CASSTLAGSGYTQYF. DNA for the CDR3: TGTGCCAGCAGTACCCTAGCGGGGAGCGGTTATACGCAGTATTTT.

The rearrangement links TRBV14 to TRBJ1-6, with no clear D. The V gene's germline CDR1 is SGHDN and CDR2 FVKESK. The CDR3 sequence is 14 residues long. Trimming took off 1 base at V and 7 bases at J, with 8 bases between the two ends. In DNA form, the CDR3 reads TGTGCCAGCAGCCAAGTAGAAGGGAATTCACCCCTCCACTTT. It specifies CASSQVEGNSPLHF.

This chain joins TRBV14 and TRBJ2-1; 8 nucleotides align to TRBD2. Trimming removed 0 bases from V and 8 bases from J; junction bases left unmatched: 9. In germline, CDR1 is SGHDN, CDR2 FVKESK. The length of the CDR3 is 16 residues. The CDR3: CASSQESRGAVDEQFF. The CDR3 region has the DNA TGTGCCAGCAGCCAAGAGTCGCGGGGGGCCGTCGATGAGCAGTTCTTC.

The chain joins TRBV7-2 to TRBJ2-7, with 7 positions matching TRBD1. V lost 5 bases and J lost 6; bases outside the gene matches: 13. The CDR3 spans 15 residues. CDR1 and CDR2 (germline): SGHTA, FQGNSA. CDR3 DNA: TGTGCCAGCAGCCGGGACAGAGGACTGTTTGGCGAGCAGTACTTC. Protein product: CASSRDRGLFGEQYF.

The chain recombines TRBV6-2 or TRBV6-3 with TRBJ1-1; D is perhaps TRBD1 (6 bases). The V end was cut by 3 bases, the J end by 10 bases, with 12 bases between. The CDR3 extends over 12 amino acids. Per germline, CDR1 MNHEY and CDR2 SVGEGT. CDR3: CASSYSDSRAFF. For the CDR3, the DNA is TGTGCCAGCAGTTATTCGGACAGTCGAGCTTTCTTT.

The CDR3 protein is CASNSFSRNTEAFF. The CDR3 nucleotides are TGTGCCAGCAACAGCTTTAGCAGGAACACTGAAGCTTTCTTT. V gene TRBV5-4 combines with J gene TRBJ1-1; D is uncertain. V was trimmed by 6 bases and J by 1 base, leaving 13 bases between them. The CDR3 consists of 14 residues. Germline CDR1 and CDR2: SGHNT and YYREEE (reference sequence). The whole variable domain, filled in from reference TRBV5-4 and TRBJ1-1, reads ETGVTQSPTHLIKTRGQQVTLRCSSQSGHNTVSWYQQALGQGPQFIFQYYREEENGRGNFPPRFSGLQFPNYSSELNVNALELDDSALYLCASNSFSRNTEAFFGQGTRLTVV.

The chain carries TRBV27 and TRBJ1-1; D is ambiguous. The germline gives CDR1 MNHEY, CDR2 SMNVEV (reference sequence). The CDR3 covers 16 residues. V shed 2 bases and J shed 4 bases, with 17 bases lying between them. In DNA form, the CDR3 reads TGTGCCAGCAGTTTACACTTGTCCGCGGTTGGCACTGAAGCTTTCTTT. This codes for CASSLHLSAVGTEAFF.

This clone appeared once. The chain links TRBV6-1 to TRBJ2-3; 7 nucleotides align to TRBD2. Germline CDR1 is MNHNS and CDR2 is SASEGT. After removal of 3 bases from V and 2 bases from J, the junction contained 8 bases not matched to a gene. CDR3 length equals 16 residues. The CDR3 DNA reads as TGTGCCAGCAGTGATCTCAGCGGGGCCCTCACAGATACGCAGTATTTT. It codes for CASSDLSGALTDTQYF.

J is TRBJ2-7 and V is TRBV10-3, with 13 bases aligning to TRBD2. V gave up 0 bases and J gave up 6 bases; unmatched junction bases: 5. Per germline, CDR1 ENHRY and CDR2 SYGVKD. CDR3 length: 16 residues. In DNA form, the CDR3 reads TGTGCCATCAGTGAGTCGTTACTAGCGGGAGGGCTCGAGCAGTACTTC. It specifies CAISESLLAGGLEQYF.

The chain has TRBV28 and TRBJ2-1; 8 positions agree with TRBD2. The CDR3 contains 15 residues. V shed 2 bases and J 11 bases; nucleotides not matched to a gene: 11. CDR1 and CDR2 (germline): MDHEN, SYDVKM. This CDR3 reads CASSLPGLVTDKQFF. The CDR3 nucleotides read TGTGCCAGCAGTTTACCGGGACTAGTTACCGATAAGCAGTTCTTC.

This sequence joins TRBV18 and TRBJ1-2; no clear D. Germline V gene data show CDR1 as KGHSH and CDR2 as LQKENI. Trimming left V 2 bases short and J 7 bases short, with 8 bases between. The CDR3 consists of 12 residues. CDR3 bases: TGTGCCAGCTCACCAGCTCGGGGTGGCTACACCTTC. Protein sequence: CASSPARGGYTF. The full variable domain, completed using reference TRBV18 and TRBJ1-2, is NAGVMQNPRHLVRRRGQEARLRCSPMKGHSHVYWYRQLPEEGLKFMVYLQKENIIDESGMPKERFSAEFPKEGPSILRIQQVVRGDSAAYFCASSPARGGYTFGSGTRLTVV.

This clone was counted a single time. The V call is TRBV2, the J call TRBJ2-7; D remains unclear. CDR3 length: 12 residues. The germline V gene encodes CDR1 SNHLY and CDR2 FYNNEI. V shed 7 bases and J shed 2 bases, with 9 bases lying between them. The CDR3 here is CASNSLAYEQYF. Written as DNA, the CDR3 is TGTGCCAGCAATTCGCTTGCCTACGAGCAGTACTTC.

The CDR3 DNA is TGTGCCAGCGCTCTCCGGTACCAAGAGACCCAGTACTTC. Residues: CASALRYQETQYF. The chain recombines TRBV27 with TRBJ2-5; unclear D gene. CDR3 length equals 13 residues. V was cut by 8 bases and J by 0 bases, with 10 bases left in between. Per germline, CDR1 MNHEY and CDR2 SMNVEV (reference sequence).

This clone was picked up a small number of times. CDR3 in DNA: TGTGCCAGCAGCCAGCAGGAGTGCTACGAGCAGTACTTC. It codes for CASSQQECYEQYF. The chain links TRBV21-1 to TRBJ2-7. TRBV21-1 is marked as a pseudogene. CDR3 length: 13 residues.